These 29 T cell receptor beta chains share one sample of origin, sequenced in a study of technical replicates of blood from a handful of donors. Sequenced by immunoSEQ multiplex PCR; TCRdb stores in-frame clones only, minus some. The sample includes tens of thousands of clones, more than 75% of them seen just once. The sample was PBMCs. These receptor sequences come from a human donor in good health. Some clones in this sample may be carry-over from other donors' samples.

This chain joins TRBV9 and TRBJ2-1; 8 nucleotides agree with TRBD2. The length of the CDR3 is 16 residues. V lost 4 bases to trimming and J lost 1 base; unmatched junction nucleotides: 7. From germline, CDR1 is SGDLS and CDR2 YYNGEE. CDR3 amino acids: CASSLRSGSSYNEQFF. For the CDR3, the DNA is TGTGCCAGCAGCCTAAGGAGCGGGAGTTCCTACAATGAGCAGTTCTTC.

The chain uses TRBV18 and TRBJ1-2; D unresolved. Looked up from germline, CDR1 is KGHSH and CDR2 is LQKENI. The germline V and J ends were trimmed by 5 bases and 7 bases, with 14 bases remaining between them. CDR3 size: 13 residues. The CDR3: CASSSGYDGGYTF. The CDR3 bases are TGTGCCAGCTCATCCGGGTACGACGGTGGCTACACCTTC.

The genes are TRBV4-1 and TRBJ2-2, with a weak D call TRBD1 (5 bases). Germline values: CDR1 MGHRA, CDR2 YSYEKL. There are 16 residues in the CDR3. V was pared by 4 bases and J by 0 bases, with 12 bases between. CDR3 sequence: CASSPRVNPNTGELFF. CDR3 coding DNA: TGCGCCAGCAGCCCCAGGGTCAACCCGAACACCGGGGAGCTGTTTTTT.

The chain couples TRBV6-1 to TRBJ2-7, with D hard to call. Germline-derived CDR1 and CDR2 are MNHNS and SASEGT. This CDR3 has 17 amino acids. V lost 4 bases and J 2 bases, leaving 21 bases between the germline ends. CDR3 DNA: TGTGCCAGCAGTGTACGTTATCCCGGCGGAGTCGCCTACGAGCAGTACTTC. Protein: CASSVRYPGGVAYEQYF.

This chain uses TRBV5-1 with TRBJ1-1, with D maybe TRBD1 (6 bases). The CDR3 consists of 17 residues. Germline CDR1 SGHRS, CDR2 YFSETQ. With 5 bases removed from V and 3 bases from J, the gap between germline ends came to 23 bases. CDR3 loop: CASRPVYRAVKYTEAFF. DNA for the CDR3: TGCGCCAGCAGGCCGGTCTACAGGGCTGTAAAGTACACTGAAGCTTTCTTT.

The chain links TRBV4-2 to TRBJ2-5; D remains ambiguous. Trimming took off 1 base at V and 5 bases at J, with 17 bases between the two ends. CDR1 and CDR2 (germline): LGHNA, YNFKEQ. The CDR3 has 16 residues. CDR3 nucleotides: TGTGCCAGCAGCCAAGGTGCGAAAATAGTCGGGGAGACCCAGTACTTC. Translation gives CASSQGAKIVGETQYF.

About this clone: One end of the junction is discordant with germline, which a read error may explain. The CDR3 nucleotides are TGTGCCAGTAGTACACCGGGACAGTTGCACTTC. As protein: CASSTPGQLHF. The chain is built from TRBV19 and TRBJ2-5, with 7 bases fitting TRBD1. Germline V gives CDR1 LNHDA, CDR2 SQIVND (reference sequence). The CDR3 loop spans 11 amino acids.

This chain joins TRBV15 and TRBJ2-5; D is perhaps TRBD1 (6 bases). The CDR3 has 14 amino acids. CDR1 and CDR2 from the germline V gene are LNHNV and YYDKDF (reference sequence). V lost 5 bases and J 5 bases, leaving 15 bases between the germline ends. CDR3 DNA: TGTGCCACCAGCTCCAGGGGTTGGTTCGAGACCCAGTACTTC. Translation: CATSSRGWFETQYF.

The chain is built from TRBV6-1 and TRBJ1-5; 7 bases align to TRBD1. The V and J ends lost 2 bases and 4 bases, in that order; junction bases with no gene match: 8. CDR3 size: 16 residues. Looked up from germline, CDR1 is MNHNS and CDR2 is SASEGT. For the CDR3, the DNA is TGTGCCAGCAGTGAATCGAGACAGGGCCGTAATCAGCCCCAGCATTTT. Amino acids: CASSESRQGRNQPQHF.

The V and J genes are TRBV7-9 and TRBJ1-5; a weak D match, TRBD1 (5 bases). Germline V gene data show CDR1 as SEHNR and CDR2 as FQNEAQ (reference sequence). The CDR3 is made up of 14 amino acids. The DNA of the CDR3 is TGTGCGGCGGGGGGGTTGAATGGCAATCAGCCCCAGCATTTT. This encodes CAAGGLNGNQPQHF.

The chain couples TRBV4-3 to TRBJ2-5; 9 bases are a match to TRBD2. The CDR3 spans 16 residues. Trimming at V came to 1 base and at J to 5 bases, leaving 8 bases not matched to a gene. From germline, CDR1 is LGHNA and CDR2 YSLEER. This CDR3 reads CASSQVLDLAGETQYF. DNA of the CDR3: TGCGCCAGCAGCCAAGTGTTGGATCTAGCGGGGGAGACCCAGTACTTC.

This clone was counted ten times or more. The V gene is TRBV9, the J gene TRBJ2-7; 9 nucleotides align to TRBD2. Germline CDR1 reads SGDLS; CDR2 reads YYNGEE. The J segment lost 3 bases and the V segment lost 0 bases, leaving 7 bases of the junction unmatched. The CDR3 spans 16 residues. CDR3 DNA: TGTGCCAGCAGCGTAGGACTAGCGGCAATCTACTACGAGCAGTACTTC. Protein: CASSVGLAAIYYEQYF. Supplemented by reference TRBV9 and TRBJ2-7, the full variable domain reads DSGVTQTPKHLITATGQRVTLRCSPRSGDLSVYWYQQSLDQGLQFLIQYYNGEERAKGNILERFSAQQFPDLHSELNLSSLELGDSALYFCASSVGLAAIYYEQYFGPGTRLTVT.

This clone occurred once. The chain has TRBV10-2 and TRBJ2-1; no firm D call. This CDR3 contains 15 residues. Germline CDR1 reads WSHSY; CDR2 reads SAAADI. V shed 4 bases and J shed 2 bases, with 12 bases lying between them. This CDR3 reads CASSGAMRTYNEQFF. For the CDR3, the DNA is TGCGCCAGCAGTGGGGCAATGAGAACCTACAATGAGCAGTTCTTC.

The chain combines TRBV5-4 with TRBJ1-3; D is possibly TRBD1 (5 bases). V lost 4 bases and J 2 bases, leaving 10 bases between the germline ends. CDR1 and CDR2 from the germline V gene are SGHNT and YYREEE (reference sequence). The CDR3 extends over 14 amino acids. The CDR3 spells CASSPSGAGNTIYF. In nucleotides, the CDR3 is TGTGCCAGCAGCCCCTCGGGGGCTGGAAACACCATATATTTT.

This CDR3 is CASSPGTSGSPAQYF. The DNA for the CDR3 is TGCGCCAGCAGCCCAGGGACTAGCGGCTCCCCGGCCCAGTACTTC. This chain joins TRBV5-1 and TRBJ2-5; 11 bases align to TRBD2. V was pared by 4 bases and J by 9 bases, with 11 bases of the junction left unmatched. Germline CDR1 SGHRS, CDR2 YFSETQ. This CDR3 spans 15 amino acids. Variable domain in full (rest from reference TRBV5-1 and TRBJ2-5): KAGVTQTPRYLIKTRGQQVTLSCSPISGHRSVSWYQQTPGQGLQFLFEYFSETQRNKGNFPGRFSGRQFSNSRSEMNVSTLELGDSALYLCASSPGTSGSPAQYFGPGTRLLVL.

J is TRBJ1-2 and V is TRBV5-5, with 8 bases that match TRBD1. The CDR3 sequence is 15 residues long. The ends lost 4 bases at V and 8 bases at J; junction bases unmatched: 13. Germline V gives CDR1 SGHKS, CDR2 YYEKEE (reference sequence). The CDR3, as DNA: TGTGCCAGCAGCCTAACGGACAGGGTTGGAAAAGGCTACACCTTC. This codes for CASSLTDRVGKGYTF.

The chain uses TRBV5-1 and TRBJ2-1, with 9 bases identical to TRBD1. With 8 bases clipped from V and 9 bases from J, the junction kept 0 bases outside the gene matches. CDR1 and CDR2 (germline): SGHRS, YFSETQ. The CDR3 runs 10 residues. In nucleotides, the CDR3 is TGCGCCAGGACAGGGGGTGAGCAGTTCTTC. It specifies CARTGGEQFF.

This chain connects TRBV5-4 to TRBJ1-2; 11 bases fit TRBD1. V gave up 2 bases and J gave up 8 bases; unmatched junction bases: 5. Germline assignment: CDR1 SGHNT and CDR2 YYREEE (reference sequence). This CDR3 is 14 amino acids long. This CDR3 is CASSFGQGAGGYTF. The CDR3 DNA reads TGTGCCAGCAGCTTCGGACAGGGGGCGGGGGGCTACACCTTC.

The rearrangement uses TRBV6-1 and TRBJ1-2, with D unresolved. Germline V gene lookup returns CDR1 MNHNS and CDR2 SASEGT. The CDR3 contains 14 residues. Deletions cut 6 bases from V and 1 base from J, with 12 bases between. The CDR3 spells CASRRAGDNYGYTF. The CDR3 nucleotides are TGTGCCAGCAGGAGGGCAGGAGATAACTATGGCTACACCTTC.

This rearrangement joins TRBV19 to TRBJ2-1; 8 nucleotides agree with TRBD1. The ends lost 4 bases at V and 3 bases at J; junction bases unmatched: 11. The CDR3 is made up of 17 amino acids. Germline V gene lookup returns CDR1 LNHDA and CDR2 SQIVND (reference sequence). The CDR3 is CASSTAAGRGRYNEQFF. CDR3 DNA: TGTGCCAGTAGTACAGCGGCGGGCAGGGGGCGCTACAATGAGCAGTTCTTC.

This clone was detected only once. This chain uses TRBV5-1 with TRBJ1-4; TRBD1 is a possible D gene (6 bases). In germline, CDR1 is SGHRS, CDR2 YFSETQ. The V gene lost 3 bases and the J gene lost 8 bases, with 17 bases spanning the gap. The CDR3 extends over 15 amino acids. The CDR3 DNA follows: TGCGCCAGCAGCTCGGCGAACGAGGGGGAGGAAAAACTGTTTTTT. It translates to CASSSANEGEEKLFF.

The gene calls are TRBV15 and TRBJ2-1; 14 nucleotides line up with TRBD2. Germline V CDR1 and CDR2: LNHNV, YYDKDF (reference sequence). This CDR3 has 20 residues. V lost 6 bases, J lost 1 base, and 14 bases stayed unmatched. Here the CDR3 DNA reads TGTGCCACCAGTCAGAGTATTGGGACTAGCGGGAGAGGATCCTACAATGAGCAGTTCTTC. It translates to CATSQSIGTSGRGSYNEQFF.

The gene calls are TRBV7-9 and TRBJ1-3, with D maybe TRBD1 (5 bases). With 1 base removed from V and 12 bases from J, the gap between germline ends came to 13 bases. Germline CDR1 reads SEHNR; CDR2 reads FQNEAQ (reference sequence). The CDR3 is 13 amino acids. The CDR3 spells CASSLEFRGIIYF. The DNA of the CDR3 is TGTGCCAGCAGCTTAGAGTTTCGGGGGATCATATATTTT.

The chain has TRBV7-2 and TRBJ1-6, with D possibly being TRBD1 (5 bases). The CDR3 has 13 residues. Germline V gene lookup returns CDR1 SGHTA and CDR2 FQGNSA. Trimming cost V 1 base and J 11 bases, with 9 bases left between them. CDR3 bases: TGTGCCAGCAGCTTAGAGCCAGGGCCACCCCTCCACTTT. The encoded protein is CASSLEPGPPLHF.

The V gene is TRBV7-9, the J gene TRBJ2-1; TRBD2 might be the D (5 bases). The germline V gene encodes CDR1 SEHNR and CDR2 FQNEAQ (reference sequence). V lost 4 bases, J lost 0 bases, and 19 bases lay in between. CDR3 length: 18 amino acids. The CDR3 here is CASSSTVAGVGSYNEQFF. The CDR3 DNA follows: TGTGCCAGCAGCTCCACGGTGGCGGGTGTTGGCTCCTACAATGAGCAGTTCTTC.

J is TRBJ2-5 and V is TRBV11-3; 8 bases are shared with TRBD2. With V trimmed by 1 base and J by 2 bases, 6 bases remained unmatched. CDR3 size: 16 residues. The germline CDR1 and CDR2 sequences are SGHNT and YENEEA. The CDR3 sequence is CASSLGGGGIQETQYF. The CDR3 region has the DNA TGTGCCAGCAGCTTAGGGGGCGGGGGGATACAAGAGACCCAGTACTTC.

V gene TRBV5-1 combines with J gene TRBJ1-2; the match to TRBD1 covers 9 bases. Losses at the gene ends were 1 base for V and 9 bases for J; bases not matched to a gene: 19. The CDR3 is 18 residues long. Germline values: CDR1 SGHRS, CDR2 YFSETQ. The CDR3 nucleotides read TGCGCCAGCAGCTTGCCCCACCGGGACAGGGATGTACCGGGGCGCTACACCTTC. It is translated as CASSLPHRDRDVPGRYTF. Looking up the rest from reference TRBV5-1 and TRBJ1-2 gives the full variable domain: KAGVTQTPRYLIKTRGQQVTLSCSPISGHRSVSWYQQTPGQGLQFLFEYFSETQRNKGNFPGRFSGRQFSNSRSEMNVSTLELGDSALYLCASSLPHRDRDVPGRYTFGSGTRLTVV.

V usage is TRBV5-6 and J usage is TRBJ2-1; D is unresolved. The CDR3 contains 15 residues. Trimming cost V 0 bases and J 8 bases, with 15 bases left between them. Looked up from germline, CDR1 is SGHDT and CDR2 is YYEEEE. The CDR3 nucleotides are TGTGCCAGCAGCTTGGAGACGGGTCGGGTAGATGAGCAGTTCTTC. Translated, it gives CASSLETGRVDEQFF.

V gene TRBV5-5 combines with J gene TRBJ2-2; possible D gene TRBD2, 6 bases. CDR1 SGHKS and CDR2 YYEKEE come from the germline V gene (reference sequence). V was cut by 4 bases and J by 4 bases, with 14 bases left in between. This CDR3 region has 15 residues. The CDR3 sequence is CASSPQVEGTGELFF. DNA of the CDR3: TGTGCCAGCAGCCCCCAAGTGGAGGGCACCGGGGAGCTGTTTTTT.